A selection of T cell receptor beta chains follows, all from one sample in a study of technical replicates of blood from a few donors. Only in-frame clones appear in the TCRdb table, and some are missing; sequencing was by immunoSEQ multiplex PCR. The sample holds more than 75,000 clones, 96% seen once. The sample comprised T cells isolated from PBMCs. The receptors stem from a human donor in good health. The CDR3 runs from the conserved cysteine through the conserved F or W. Each record gives: CDR3 protein, CDR3 DNA, V gene, D gene, clone size, J gene. A D gene is named only where the DNA matches it firmly. The size field is filled for only some rows; it gives once, few, many or a size class.

CDR3 protein: CASSPTGGVTEAFF
CDR3 DNA: TGTGCCAGCTCACCTACAGGGGGCGTCACTGAAGCTTTCTTT
V gene: TRBV18
D gene: TRBD1
clone size: NA
J gene: TRBJ1-1

CDR3 protein: CASSGDRFSTDTQYF
CDR3 DNA: TGTGCCAGCAGCGGGGACAGATTTAGCACAGATACGCAGTATTTT
V gene: TRBV5-8
D gene: TRBD1
clone size: NA
J gene: TRBJ2-3

CDR3 protein: CASSPPTRDTSTDTQYF
CDR3 DNA: TGTGCCAGCTCACCACCCACTCGTGACACTAGCACAGATACGCAGTATTTT
V gene: TRBV18
D gene: NA
clone size: NA
J gene: TRBJ2-3

CDR3 protein: CASSVRTSGTGEQFF
CDR3 DNA: TGTGCCAGCAGCGTAAGGACTAGCGGAACGGGAGAGCAGTTCTTC
V gene: TRBV9
D gene: TRBD2
clone size: NA
J gene: TRBJ2-1

CDR3 protein: CASSPFGGSANYGYTF
CDR3 DNA: TGTGCCAGCAGCCCTTTCGGGGGGTCAGCTAACTATGGCTACACCTTC
V gene: TRBV6-4
D gene: NA
clone size: NA
J gene: TRBJ1-2

CDR3 protein: CASSGTGGSATNEKLFF
CDR3 DNA: TGTGCCAGCAGCGGGACAGGGGGATCCGCAACTAATGAAAAACTGTTTTTT
V gene: TRBV7-9
D gene: TRBD1
clone size: NA
J gene: TRBJ1-4

CDR3 protein: CASSPGQLEAFF
CDR3 DNA: TGTGCCAGCTCACCAGGACAGCTTGAAGCTTTCTTT
V gene: TRBV18
D gene: NA
clone size: NA
J gene: TRBJ1-1

CDR3 protein: CASSPRLAGSVNEQFF
CDR3 DNA: TGTGCCAGCAGTCCAAGACTAGCGGGATCGGTCAATGAGCAGTTCTTC
V gene: TRBV27
D gene: TRBD2
clone size: once
J gene: TRBJ2-1

CDR3 protein: CATEDRGHTEAFF
CDR3 DNA: TGTGCCACCGAGGACAGGGGGCATACTGAAGCTTTCTTT
V gene: TRBV19
D gene: TRBD1
clone size: NA
J gene: TRBJ1-1

CDR3 protein: CASSSAEDGYTF
CDR3 DNA: TGTGCCAGCAGCTCGGCGGAGGATGGCTACACCTTC
V gene: TRBV11-3
D gene: NA
clone size: NA
J gene: TRBJ1-2

CDR3 protein: CASASTGLTYEQYF
CDR3 DNA: TGCGCCAGCGCCTCCACGGGTCTGACCTACGAGCAGTACTTC
V gene: TRBV5-1
D gene: NA
clone size: once
J gene: TRBJ2-7

CDR3 protein: CASSSFTETSGANVLTF
CDR3 DNA: TGTGCCAGCAGCTCGTTTACAGAGACCTCTGGGGCCAACGTCCTGACTTTC
V gene: TRBV7-9
D gene: NA
clone size: NA
J gene: TRBJ2-6

CDR3 protein: CASGGTSFNEQFF
CDR3 DNA: TGTGCCAGCGGTGGGACTAGCTTCAATGAGCAGTTCTTC
V gene: TRBV7-2
D gene: TRBD2
clone size: NA
J gene: TRBJ2-1

CDR3 protein: CASSGGTSAYNEQFF
CDR3 DNA: TGTGCCAGCAGCGGTGGGACTAGCGCATACAATGAGCAGTTCTTC
V gene: TRBV7-2
D gene: TRBD2
clone size: once
J gene: TRBJ2-1

CDR3 protein: CASSITGGAGNYGYTF
CDR3 DNA: TGCGCCAGCAGCATAACAGGGGGCGCTGGTAACTATGGCTACACCTTC
V gene: TRBV5-1
D gene: TRBD1
clone size: once
J gene: TRBJ1-2

CDR3 protein: CASIHSRNQPQHF
CDR3 DNA: TGTGCCAGTATACATAGCCGCAATCAGCCCCAGCATTTT
V gene: TRBV19
D gene: NA
clone size: NA
J gene: TRBJ1-5